The 26 T cell receptor beta chains listed next were all sequenced from one sample in a study of T cells after posttransplantation cyclophosphamide. Sequencing was performed with immunoSEQ multiplex PCR; in TCRdb, only in-frame clones are kept and a portion is missing. This sample has approximately 25,000 clones, each found more than once. The sequenced material came from PBMCs. The receptor source for this set is a woman aged 50 to 60 in good health, CMV-negative, and a related stem cell transplant donor.

At least ten counts were recorded for this clone. The CDR3 loop is CASVLQGELPEAFF. The CDR3 coding sequence is TGTGCCAGCGTTTTACAGGGGGAATTGCCTGAAGCTTTCTTT. This chain connects TRBV28 to TRBJ1-1; the match to TRBD1 covers 8 bases. Per the germline V gene, CDR1 is MDHEN and CDR2 is SYDVKM. The CDR3 has 14 amino acids. The ends lost 8 bases at V and 6 bases at J; junction bases unmatched: 11.

There are many counts of this clone. CDR3: CASSLVFGAGPTGEAFF. In DNA, the CDR3 is TGTGCCAGCAGCTTAGTTTTTGGTGCGGGTCCTACCGGTGAAGCTTTCTTT. The rearrangement joins TRBV7-8 to TRBJ1-1; D remains ambiguous. Trimming left V 1 base short and J 7 bases short, with 22 bases between. This CDR3 is 17 amino acids long. Germline CDR1 is SGHVS and CDR2 is FQNEAQ.

This clone was detected many times. The chain employs TRBV10-3 and TRBJ2-2, with a tentative D call TRBD2 (5 bases). V lost 10 bases, J lost 4 bases, and 16 bases lay in between. The germline gives CDR1 ENHRY, CDR2 SYGVKD. This CDR3 contains 14 residues. CDR3 sequence (DNA): TGTGCCACTACCGGCGGGTCCGGCACCGGGGAGCTGTTTTTT. This codes for CATTGGSGTGELFF.

The table lists this clone with many counts. The gene calls are TRBV5-1 and TRBJ2-7; D might be TRBD1 (5 bases). The CDR3 consists of 14 residues. With 4 bases removed from V and 0 bases from J, the gap between germline ends came to 11 bases. CDR1 is SGHRS and CDR2 is YFSETQ in the germline V gene. The CDR3 sequence is CASSATEPSYEQYF. Here the CDR3 DNA reads TGCGCCAGCAGCGCGACAGAGCCCTCCTACGAGCAGTACTTC.

This clone was observed at least ten times. The rearrangement joins TRBV19 to TRBJ1-2; D remains ambiguous. Germline CDR1 is LNHDA and CDR2 is SQIVND (reference sequence). V shed 7 bases and J shed 4 bases, with 19 bases lying between them. The CDR3 covers 15 residues. The CDR3 sequence is CASTFTPPEPYGYTF. The CDR3 DNA reads as TGTGCCAGTACCTTCACCCCCCCAGAACCCTATGGCTACACCTTC.

This clone was counted at least ten times. Other nucleotide sequences from this sample produce the same CDR3. The genes are TRBV6-5 and TRBJ1-5, with unresolved D. Germline CDR1 and CDR2: MNHEY and SVGAGI. Trimming cost V 5 bases and J 0 bases, with 11 bases left between them. This CDR3 contains 15 residues. In nucleotides, the CDR3 is TGTGCCAGCAGTGCGACAAGCTCTAGCAATCAGCCCCAGCATTTT. It encodes CASSATSSSNQPQHF.

This clone occurred many times. The rearrangement links TRBV13 to TRBJ1-2; D possibly corresponds to TRBD1 (5 bases). V lost 9 bases and J lost 2, with 16 bases in between. This CDR3 region has 14 residues. From germline, CDR1 is PRHDT and CDR2 FYEKMQ (reference sequence). The CDR3: CARPFRQRNYGYTF. DNA for the CDR3: TGTGCCAGACCCTTCAGACAGAGGAACTATGGCTACACCTTC.

Many counts were recorded for this clone. The chain combines TRBV29-1 with TRBJ2-1, with D tentatively TRBD2 (6 bases). Germline V gene sequence: CDR1 SQVTM, CDR2 ANQGSEA. The V end lost 4 bases, the J end lost 0 bases, and 10 bases lay between the germline ends. This CDR3 contains 14 residues. The CDR3 loop is CSVVSGFSYNEQFF. The DNA of the CDR3 is TGCAGCGTTGTTAGCGGATTCTCCTACAATGAGCAGTTCTTC.

This clone was observed many times. This sequence joins TRBV6-5 and TRBJ1-1; D is perhaps TRBD1 (6 bases). CDR1 MNHEY and CDR2 SVGAGI come from the germline V gene. Trimming left V 4 bases short and J 4 bases short, with 13 bases between. The length of the CDR3 is 14 residues. The CDR3 region is CASSSGGGGTEAFF. DNA for the CDR3: TGTGCCAGCAGTTCTGGGGGCGGGGGCACTGAAGCTTTCTTT.

The table lists this clone with many counts. The chain couples TRBV6-1 to TRBJ1-5; D not certain. CDR1 MNHNS and CDR2 SASEGT come from the germline V gene. V lost 2 bases, J lost 6 bases, and 14 bases lay in between. This CDR3 is 15 amino acids long. This CDR3 is CASSEPGIGGQPQHF. The CDR3 DNA sequence: TGTGCCAGCAGTGAACCCGGCATAGGCGGTCAGCCCCAGCATTTT.

This clone came up many times. The V and J genes are TRBV19 and TRBJ1-4; no definite D call. From germline, CDR1 is LNHDA and CDR2 SQIVND (reference sequence). This CDR3 is built from 21 residues. Trimming shortened V by 7 bases and J by 0 bases, and 30 bases separated the two germline ends. Here the CDR3 DNA reads TGTGCCAGTACCCTGACCCGTACTTCCGGGAGGATTCCTACAACTAATGAAAAACTGTTTTTT. Its translation: CASTLTRTSGRIPTTNEKLFF. Filled out from reference TRBV19 and TRBJ1-4, the complete variable domain reads DGGITQSPKYLFRKEGQNVTLSCEQNLNHDAMYWYRQDPGQGLRLIYYSQIVNDFQKGDIAEGYSVSREKKESFPLTVTSAQKNPTAFYLCASTLTRTSGRIPTTNEKLFFGSGTQLSVL.

V usage is TRBV11-2 and J usage is TRBJ2-5; 9 bases match TRBD1. The J call could be wrong; TRBJ2-7 is a better fit for the DNA end. CDR3 size: 16 residues. Germline V lookup: CDR1 SGHAT, CDR2 FQNNGV. CDR3 protein: CASSLGRGTGSYEQYF. For the CDR3, the DNA is TGTGCCAGCAGCTTAGGCCGCGGGACAGGGTCGTACGAGCAGTACTTC.

This clone was seen at least ten times. The chain joins TRBV4-2 to TRBJ1-2; D possibly corresponds to TRBD1 (5 bases). The CDR3 has 16 residues. Germline CDR1 LGHNA, CDR2 YNFKEQ. V was pared by 3 bases and J by 4 bases, with 18 bases between. The CDR3 region is CASSQESRALSYGYTF. The CDR3 DNA reads TGTGCCAGCAGCCAGGAATCCAGGGCTCTCAGCTATGGCTACACCTTC.

Ten or more counts support this clone. V is TRBV30 and J is TRBJ2-3; 7 bases match TRBD2. This CDR3 contains 15 residues. Germline assignment: CDR1 GTSNPN and CDR2 SVGIG (reference sequence). V shed 7 bases, J shed 1 base, and the junction held 11 bases outside the gene matches. This chain's CDR3 is CASSRAGVGTDTQYF. In DNA, the CDR3 is TGTGCCTCCTCCCGGGCGGGAGTCGGCACAGATACGCAGTATTTT.

This clone has at least ten counts. V gene TRBV28 combines with J gene TRBJ1-2; 7 nucleotides align to TRBD1. Germline lookup yields CDR1 MDHEN and CDR2 SYDVKM. J lost 4 bases, V lost 7 bases, and 6 bases had no gene match. The CDR3 extends over 13 amino acids. The CDR3: CASTLDRTYGYTF. The DNA of the CDR3 is TGTGCCAGCACCTTGGACAGGACCTATGGCTACACCTTC.

There are many counts of this clone. The V gene is TRBV27, the J gene TRBJ1-2, with D possibly matching TRBD1 (6 bases). The CDR3 extends over 15 amino acids. Germline CDR1 reads MNHEY; CDR2 reads SMNVEV (reference sequence). V was clipped by 3 bases and J by 2 bases, with 13 bases between them. The CDR3 DNA sequence: TGTGCCAGCAGTTTTGCGAAGGGGGAAAACTATGGCTACACCTTC. This translates into CASSFAKGENYGYTF.

This clone was counted many times. The chain recombines TRBV5-1 with TRBJ2-2, with D possibly being TRBD2 (5 bases). V lost 1 base, J lost 5 bases, and 12 bases lay in between. Germline lookup yields CDR1 SGHRS and CDR2 YFSETQ. The CDR3 consists of 15 residues. The CDR3 nucleotides read TGCGCCAGCAGCTTGACTAGTGGGTTTACCGGGGAGCTGTTTTTT. Its translation is CASSLTSGFTGELFF.

This clone was detected ten times or more. The V call is TRBV9, the J call TRBJ1-1; 10 bases match TRBD1. Germline CDR1 SGDLS, CDR2 YYNGEE. CDR3 size: 17 residues. J was trimmed by 0 bases and V by 3 bases; bases with no gene match: 8. CDR3 region: CASSARQGALMNTEAFF. CDR3 coding DNA: TGTGCCAGCAGCGCCCGACAGGGGGCCCTCATGAACACTGAAGCTTTCTTT.

This clone occurred many times. This chain connects TRBV7-3 to TRBJ2-5; the match to TRBD2 covers 15 bases. CDR1 SGHTA and CDR2 FQGTGA come from the germline V gene. The V segment lost 4 bases and the J segment 5 bases; nucleotides outside the gene matches: 2. The CDR3 runs to 15 residues. The CDR3 region has the DNA TGTGCCAGCAGCTCGGGGACTAGCGGGAGGGAGACCCAGTACTTC. Translation: CASSSGTSGRETQYF.

This clone was counted ten times or more. V usage is TRBV6-1 and J usage is TRBJ1-2; TRBD1 matches 11 bases. V lost 4 bases, J lost 1 base, and 11 bases stayed unmatched. This CDR3 has 18 amino acids. The germline V gene has CDR1 MNHNS and CDR2 SASEGT. The CDR3: CASSGIGTGGNGNYGYTF. Written as DNA, the CDR3 is TGTGCCAGCAGTGGAATTGGGACAGGGGGTAATGGTAACTATGGCTACACCTTC.

The table lists this clone with many counts. The V call is TRBV28, the J call TRBJ2-7; 10 positions match TRBD2. The CDR3 runs to 13 residues. CDR1 and CDR2 (germline): MDHEN, SYDVKM. The V segment lost 6 bases and the J segment 7 bases; nucleotides outside the gene matches: 6. The CDR3 loop is CASSLAGVHEQYF. For the CDR3, the DNA is TGTGCCAGCAGCCTAGCGGGAGTACATGAGCAGTACTTC.

This clone was found many times. The chain couples TRBV6-5 to TRBJ1-4; 8 positions match TRBD1. Germline V CDR1 and CDR2: MNHEY, SVGAGI. This CDR3 spans 15 amino acids. V was pared by 1 base and J by 7 bases, with 5 bases of the junction left unmatched. The CDR3 spells CASSYYAGGSEKLFF. Written as DNA, the CDR3 is TGTGCCAGCAGTTACTACGCAGGGGGCAGTGAAAAACTGTTTTTT.

This clone was observed at least ten times. V and J are TRBV19 and TRBJ2-6, with 7 positions matching TRBD1. Germline V gene data show CDR1 as LNHDA and CDR2 as SQIVND (reference sequence). After removal of 5 bases from V and 4 bases from J, the junction contained 5 bases not matched to a gene. CDR3 size: 15 residues. The CDR3 protein is CASSQTGPGANVLTF. The DNA of the CDR3 is TGTGCCAGTAGTCAGACAGGGCCCGGGGCCAACGTCCTGACTTTC.

This clone came up many times. V usage is TRBV15 and J usage is TRBJ2-2, with unresolved D. The V gene's germline CDR1 is LNHNV and CDR2 YYDKDF (reference sequence). The CDR3 is 13 amino acids. Trimming stripped 4 bases from V and 0 bases from J, with 3 bases between. The CDR3 loop reads CATSTANTGELFF. CDR3 nucleotide sequence: TGTGCCACCAGCACGGCGAACACCGGGGAGCTGTTTTTT.

Ten or more counts support this clone. The chain links TRBV2 to TRBJ2-4; perhaps TRBD1 as D (6 bases). CDR1 is SNHLY and CDR2 is FYNNEI in the germline V gene. This CDR3 is built from 15 residues. The germline V and J ends were trimmed by 7 bases and 0 bases, with 13 bases remaining between them. CDR3 sequence: CASNGQNKAKNIQYF. The CDR3 region has the DNA TGTGCCAGCAATGGACAGAATAAAGCCAAAAACATTCAGTACTTC.

This clone was seen at least ten times. This rearrangement joins TRBV25-1 to TRBJ2-1; 8 bases agree with TRBD1. V dropped 4 bases and J dropped 8; count of bases not matched to a gene: 10. The CDR3 spans 15 residues. In germline, CDR1 is MGHDK, CDR2 SYGVNS. In nucleotides, the CDR3 is TGTGCCAGCAGTGCCTTCGACAGGGGAGCTGATGAGCAGTTCTTC. This gives the protein CASSAFDRGADEQFF.